The present T cell receptor beta chain was sequenced within a study of T cell changes during pregnancy in multiple sclerosis. Germline V gene sequence: CDR1 SGHAT, CDR2 FQNNGV. Between the trimmed V and J ends, which lost 5 bases and 1 base, there was a span of 6 bases. There are 13 residues in the CDR3. Sequencing was performed with immunoSEQ multiplex PCR; in TCRdb, only in-frame clones are kept and a portion is missing. The top ten clones hold roughly 0.7% of a sample with over 60,000 clones, 91% of them seen once. The material sequenced was peripheral blood, taken in the third trimester of pregnancy. The chain combines TRBV11-2 with TRBJ1-5, with D maybe TRBD1 (6 bases). The clonotype comes from a female donor in good health, enrolled as a control in a pregnancy study. The CDR3 bases are TGTGCCAGCAGCGGGGGCAGCAATCAGCCCCAGCATTTT. Translating it yields CASSGGSNQPQHF. Combining the CDR3 with reference TRBV11-2 and TRBJ1-5 gives the whole variable domain EAGVAQSPRYKIIEKRQSVAFWCNPISGHATLYWYQQILGQGPKLLIQFQNNGVVDDSQLPKDRFSAERLKGVDSTLKIQPAKLEDSAVYLCASSGGSNQPQHFGDGTRLSIL.